These 26 T cell receptor beta chains came from one sample sequenced in a study of cytomegalovirus exposure and HLA in healthy donors. The assay was immunoSEQ multiplex PCR, and TCRdb's table has in-frame clones only and misses some. Of roughly 150,000 clones detected, 80% to 90% appear once; the ten largest clones hold around 2%. Sequencing input: PBMCs. Receptors were obtained from a woman between 18 and 30 years old in good health and CMV-seronegative.

The chain joins TRBV29-1 to TRBJ2-7; D is perhaps TRBD1 (7 bases). The CDR3 consists of 13 residues. Germline loops: CDR1 SQVTM, CDR2 ANQGSEA. V gave up 3 bases and J gave up 2 bases, with 11 bases separating them. The CDR3 spells CSVDRGAPYEQYF. For the CDR3, the DNA is TGCAGCGTTGACAGGGGGGCTCCCTACGAGCAGTACTTC.

The chain couples TRBV5-1 to TRBJ2-7; a possible D gene is TRBD1 (5 bases). V lost 3 bases and J 4 bases, leaving 14 bases between the germline ends. Germline CDR1 reads SGHRS; CDR2 reads YFSETQ. CDR3 size: 14 residues. The CDR3 loop is CASSYTGLAYEQYF. Written as DNA, the CDR3 is TGCGCCAGCAGCTATACAGGATTGGCTTACGAGCAGTACTTC.

The chain employs TRBV7-9 and TRBJ2-5, with a tentative D call TRBD2 (6 bases). The CDR3 length is 13 residues. From germline, CDR1 is SEHNR and CDR2 FQNEAQ (reference sequence). Trimming left V 11 bases short and J 3 bases short, with 16 bases between. In nucleotides, the CDR3 is TGTGCCGTCGGGGGAGCCGGGGAAGAGACCCAGTACTTC. Amino acids: CAVGGAGEETQYF.

This chain links TRBV14 with TRBJ2-3, with no clear D. V dropped 4 bases and J dropped 6 bases, with 11 bases sitting between them. CDR3 size: 13 residues. CDR1 and CDR2 from the germline V gene are SGHDN and FVKESK. CDR3 region: CASSPHISDTQYF. The DNA of the CDR3 is TGTGCCAGCAGCCCACACATTAGCGATACGCAGTATTTT.

The CDR3 reads CASSRQGEYEQYF. DNA for the CDR3: TGTGCCAGCAGCCGACAGGGGGAGTACGAGCAGTACTTC. The rearrangement joins TRBV11-3 to TRBJ2-7, with TRBD1 matching over 9 bases. The V segment lost 5 bases and the J segment 4 bases; nucleotides outside the gene matches: 3. The CDR3 length is 13 residues. Per the germline V gene, CDR1 is SGHNT and CDR2 is YENEEA. Supplemented by reference TRBV11-3 and TRBJ2-7, the full variable domain reads EAGVVQSPRYKIIEKKQPVAFWCNPISGHNTLYWYLQNLGQGPELLIRYENEEAVDDSQLPKDRFSAERLKGVDSTLKIQPAELGDSAVYLCASSRQGEYEQYFGPGTRLTVT.

The J gene is TRBJ2-3, the V gene TRBV10-3; the match to TRBD2 covers 8 bases. Germline V gives CDR1 ENHRY, CDR2 SYGVKD. Trimming cost V 6 bases and J 3 bases; bases outside gene matches: 11. This CDR3 has 16 amino acids. CDR3 sequence (DNA): TGTGCCATCAGCGCGGGAGGCGGAGGTTCAACAGATACGCAGTATTTT. Amino acids: CAISAGGGGSTDTQYF.

The rearrangement links TRBV18 to TRBJ1-2; D gene unclear. Looked up from germline, CDR1 is KGHSH and CDR2 is LQKENI. The CDR3 runs to 13 residues. Trimming cost V 3 bases and J 4 bases, with 9 bases left between them. As DNA, the CDR3 is TGTGCCAGCTCACCCCGGGTCCGCTATGGCTACACCTTC. Translation: CASSPRVRYGYTF.

This clone was seen more than once but under ten times. The V gene is TRBV19, the J gene TRBJ1-5, with a weak D call TRBD1 (5 bases). The CDR3 covers 17 residues. Germline-derived CDR1 and CDR2 are LNHDA and SQIVND (reference sequence). V was pared by 6 bases and J by 1 base, with 19 bases between. The CDR3, as DNA: TGTGCCAGTAGCCCTGCAGGAGGGGACGGGAGCAATCAGCCCCAGCATTTT. Protein product: CASSPAGGDGSNQPQHF. The complete variable domain, with remaining parts taken from reference TRBV19 and TRBJ1-5, reads DGGITQSPKYLFRKEGQNVTLSCEQNLNHDAMYWYRQDPGQGLRLIYYSQIVNDFQKGDIAEGYSVSREKKESFPLTVTSAQKNPTAFYLCASSPAGGDGSNQPQHFGDGTRLSIL.

On this clone: The sample has other DNA sequences that encode this CDR3 too. CDR3 in DNA: TGTGCCAGTAGTATCCGGGACAGACCTTACGAGCAGTACTTC. It translates to CASSIRDRPYEQYF. The chain employs TRBV19 and TRBJ2-7; 7 bases agree with TRBD1. V gave up 3 bases and J gave up 4 bases; unmatched junction bases: 6. Germline lookup yields CDR1 LNHDA and CDR2 SQIVND (reference sequence). There are 14 residues in the CDR3.

The V and J genes are TRBV27 and TRBJ2-1; 11 positions match TRBD2. Trimming removed 6 bases from V and 8 bases from J; junction bases left unmatched: 12. The CDR3 length is 16 residues. Germline CDR1 MNHEY, CDR2 SMNVEV (reference sequence). The CDR3 DNA reads as TGTGCCAGCAGGTGGAATAGCGGGAGGGGTTGGGATGAGCAGTTCTTC. It yields the protein CASRWNSGRGWDEQFF.

This clone was recorded a few times. This chain links TRBV6-5 with TRBJ1-2; maybe TRBD1 (6 bases). The CDR3 contains 11 residues. V was pared by 10 bases and J by 3 bases, with 9 bases between. Germline V gene data show CDR1 as MNHEY and CDR2 as SVGAGI. CDR3 loop: CAIRTDYGYTF. The CDR3 nucleotides are TGTGCCATTCGGACAGACTATGGCTACACCTTC.

The chain combines TRBV11-3 with TRBJ2-3; 7 positions match TRBD2. V lost 0 bases and J lost 3; bases outside the gene matches: 6. This CDR3 region has 16 residues. Germline V lookup: CDR1 SGHNT, CDR2 YENEEA. The CDR3 loop is CASSLDRTRGTDTQYF. In nucleotides, the CDR3 is TGTGCCAGCAGCTTAGACCGGACTAGAGGTACAGATACGCAGTATTTT.

This sequence joins TRBV4-3 and TRBJ1-1; 11 bases are a match to TRBD1. The CDR3 consists of 19 residues. V shed 1 base, J shed 4 bases, and the junction held 14 bases outside the gene matches. Germline CDR1 and CDR2: LGHNA and YSLEER. The CDR3 DNA follows: TGCGCCAGCAGCCAAGTTCGTGGACAGGGGGCGAGAGGTGGCACTGAAGCTTTCTTT. This sequence encodes CASSQVRGQGARGGTEAFF.

The V call is TRBV9, the J call TRBJ2-3, with D possibly matching TRBD2 (5 bases). V was cut by 5 bases and J by 6 bases, with 10 bases left in between. CDR3 length equals 12 residues. Germline assignment: CDR1 SGDLS and CDR2 YYNGEE. The CDR3 protein is CASSELEDTQYF. CDR3 coding DNA: TGTGCCAGCAGTGAACTAGAGGATACGCAGTATTTT.

This clone was counted a single time. The J gene is TRBJ2-3, the V gene TRBV5-4, with 7 bases identical to TRBD2. CDR3 length: 15 amino acids. The junction had 4 bases not matched to a gene; V was cut back by 2 bases and J by 1 base. From germline, CDR1 is SGHNT and CDR2 YYREEE (reference sequence). The CDR3 region has the DNA TGTGCCAGCAGCTTCCGGGAGGACGGCACAGATACGCAGTATTTT. Encoded protein: CASSFREDGTDTQYF. Supplemented by reference TRBV5-4 and TRBJ2-3, the full variable domain reads ETGVTQSPTHLIKTRGQQVTLRCSSQSGHNTVSWYQQALGQGPQFIFQYYREEENGRGNFPPRFSGLQFPNYSSELNVNALELDDSALYLCASSFREDGTDTQYFGPGTRLTVL.

This chain connects TRBV7-9 to TRBJ2-7; D perhaps matches TRBD1 (5 bases). The CDR3 is made up of 14 amino acids. Trimming left V 1 base short and J 3 bases short, with 10 bases between. Germline loops: CDR1 SEHNR, CDR2 FQNEAQ (reference sequence). DNA for the CDR3: TGTGCCAGCAGCTTAGGAGACAGAGGCTACGAGCAGTACTTC. Translating gives CASSLGDRGYEQYF.

The chain carries TRBV7-8 and TRBJ2-2, with TRBD1 identical over 7 bases. The V gene end was trimmed by 5 bases and the J gene end by 4 bases; junction bases not matched to a gene: 10. The germline gives CDR1 SGHVS, CDR2 FQNEAQ. This CDR3 region has 16 residues. The chain's CDR3 is CASSLKGAQGTGELFF. The CDR3 DNA is TGTGCCAGCAGCCTGAAGGGGGCGCAAGGCACCGGGGAGCTGTTTTTT.

The chain combines TRBV7-6 with TRBJ2-1; 11 nucleotides agree with TRBD2. The CDR3 sequence is 18 residues long. V shed 4 bases and J 8 bases; nucleotides not matched to a gene: 16. Looked up from germline, CDR1 is SGHVS and CDR2 is FNYEAQ. CDR3 protein: CASSSEGLAETKWYEQFF. CDR3 in DNA: TGTGCCAGCAGCTCAGAGGGACTAGCGGAGACTAAGTGGTATGAGCAGTTCTTC. Full variable domain (rest looked up from reference TRBV7-6 and TRBJ2-1): GAGVSQSPRYKVTKRGQDVALRCDPISGHVSLYWYRQALGQGPEFLTYFNYEAQQDKSGLPNDRFSAERPEGSISTLTIQRTEQRDSAMYRCASSSEGLAETKWYEQFFGPGTRLTVL.

The J gene is TRBJ2-2, the V gene TRBV4-2; no reliable D call. V gave up 5 bases and J gave up 6 bases, with 7 bases separating them. CDR3 length equals 12 residues. Germline V gene sequence: CDR1 LGHNA, CDR2 YNFKEQ. CDR3 sequence (DNA): TGTGCCAGCAGCGGGCGCGCCGGGGAGCTGTTTTTT. Residues: CASSGRAGELFF.

The chain joins TRBV12-1 to TRBJ2-3; the listed D gene, TRBD2, was not tested against the DNA. TRBV12-1 has pseudogene status. This CDR3 contains 12 residues. DNA for the CDR3: TGTGCCAGCAGCTCGCTACTAGATACGCAGTATTTT. Residues: CASSSLLDTQYF.

The chain has TRBV4-3 and TRBJ2-7; D is ambiguous. Germline assignment: CDR1 LGHNA and CDR2 YSLEER. The CDR3 has 16 amino acids. V lost 0 bases and J 4 bases, leaving 16 bases between the germline ends. Here the CDR3 DNA reads TGCGCCAGCAGCCAAGAACTCGCAGCGACCACTTACGAGCAGTACTTC. It is translated as CASSQELAATTYEQYF.

The chain carries TRBV6-1 and TRBJ2-3; 10 bases agree with TRBD2. This CDR3 comprises 13 residues. Trimming took 5 bases from V and 5 from J; bases not matched to a gene: 1. Germline V gene sequence: CDR1 MNHNS, CDR2 SASEGT. CDR3 in DNA: TGTGCCAGCAGTAAGCGGGGGGGAGATACGCAGTATTTT. Translated, it gives CASSKRGGDTQYF.

In this sample, this clone turned up a few times. V is TRBV5-4 and J is TRBJ2-5; TRBD1 matches 7 bases. The J segment lost 2 bases and the V segment lost 4 bases, leaving 2 bases of the junction unmatched. This CDR3 has 13 residues. Germline assignment: CDR1 SGHNT and CDR2 YYREEE (reference sequence). The CDR3 DNA reads TGTGCCAGCAGCCCGGGACAGCAAGAGACCCAGTACTTC. Translating gives CASSPGQQETQYF.

The chain joins TRBV27 to TRBJ2-7; no definite D call. CDR3 length: 13 amino acids. Germline V gene lookup returns CDR1 MNHEY and CDR2 SMNVEV (reference sequence). The V and J ends lost 4 bases and 2 bases respectively, with 9 bases between them. The CDR3 DNA is TGTGCCAGCAGTTCCTGGGCCCCCTACGAGCAGTACTTC. It specifies CASSSWAPYEQYF.

The chain couples TRBV5-4 to TRBJ1-1, with D unclear. V was cut by 7 bases and J by 1 base, with 14 bases left in between. CDR3 size: 14 residues. CDR1 SGHNT and CDR2 YYREEE come from the germline V gene (reference sequence). Written as DNA, the CDR3 is TGTGCCAGCCTACCACCCGGAGGGAACACTGAAGCTTTCTTT. Protein: CASLPPGGNTEAFF.

The chain is built from TRBV6-5 and TRBJ1-5; 7 positions match TRBD1. The CDR3 is 16 amino acids. Trimming cost V 3 bases and J 5 bases; bases outside gene matches: 10. The germline V gene encodes CDR1 MNHEY and CDR2 SVGAGI. This CDR3 is CASSYSGTARDQPQHF. The CDR3 coding sequence is TGTGCCAGCAGTTATTCAGGGACAGCCCGAGATCAGCCCCAGCATTTT.